The 22 T cell receptor beta chains reported below all come from one sample, sequenced in a study of T cell repertoires in cytomegalovirus infection. TCRdb independently ran MiXCR on the reads; one entry per CDR3 protein. Of around 450,000 distinct CDR3 sequences in the sample, 31% were seen once. Specimen: PBMCs. These receptors came from a human donor in good health (CMV status not recorded). Some clones in this sample may be carry-over from other donors' samples.

As to this clonotype: At one end, the junction sequence differs from germline, possibly due to a read error. The chain uses TRBV6-1 and TRBJ1-2, with no clear D. The CDR3 sequence is 14 residues long. CDR1 MNHNS and CDR2 SASEGT come from the germline V gene. The CDR3 DNA is TGTGCCAGAAGTGAAAGCATAGATAACTATGGCTACACCTTC. It encodes CARSESIDNYGYTF.

This clonotype was counted a few times. This rearrangement joins TRBV12-3 or TRBV12-4 to TRBJ2-2; 9 positions agree with TRBD1. This CDR3 spans 14 amino acids. With 6 bases clipped from V and 8 bases from J, the junction kept 7 bases outside the gene matches. The CDR3 DNA is TGTGCCAGCAGCTACAGGGGGCGTATAGGGGAGCTGTTTTTT. Protein: CASSYRGRIGELFF.

Points on this clonotype: A junction end diverges from the germline sequence, so it may reflect a read error. The chain combines TRBV7-2 with TRBJ2-1; 11 nucleotides agree with TRBD2. Near its end, the DNA agrees better with TRBJ2-7, so the J call may be wrong. CDR1 is SGHTA and CDR2 is FQGNSA in the germline V gene. This CDR3 contains 15 residues. Here the CDR3 reads CASNLAGGGINEQYF. The CDR3 nucleotides are TGTGCCAGCAACTTAGCGGGGGGGGGTATCAATGAGCAGTACTTC.

This clonotype was seen a handful of times. V usage is TRBV5-6 and J usage is TRBJ2-7; TRBD2 aligns across 9 bases. The CDR3 sequence is 14 residues long. Trimming at V came to 4 bases and at J to 3 bases, leaving 5 bases not matched to a gene. CDR1 SGHDT and CDR2 YYEEEE come from the germline V gene. The CDR3 coding sequence is TGTGCCAGCAGCGGCGGGGGGGGCCTCTACGAGCAGTACTTC. Translated: CASSGGGGLYEQYF. The full variable domain, completed using reference TRBV5-6 and TRBJ2-7, is DAGVTQSPTHLIKTRGQQVTLRCSPKSGHDTVSWYQQALGQGPQFIFQYYEEEERQRGNFPDRFSGHQFPNYSSELNVNALLLGDSALYLCASSGGGGLYEQYFGPGTRLTVT.

This sequence joins TRBV4-1 and TRBJ2-5; TRBD1 aligns across 7 bases. The CDR3 extends over 16 amino acids. V was clipped by 4 bases and J by 5 bases; unmatched bases: 13. Germline lookup yields CDR1 MGHRA and CDR2 YSYEKL. CDR3 amino acids: CASSRESQGLRETQYF. CDR3 DNA sequence: TGCGCCAGCAGCCGGGAATCACAGGGGTTGAGGGAGACCCAGTACTTC.

This clonotype came up once. The V call is TRBV6-2 or TRBV6-3, the J call TRBJ2-2; 9 positions agree with TRBD1. Unmatched junction bases numbered 7, after V lost 4 bases and J lost 4 bases. The V gene's germline CDR1 is MNHEY and CDR2 SVGEGT. The CDR3 sequence is 16 residues long. Written as DNA, the CDR3 is TGTGCCAGCAGTTCCGGACAGGGGCGTGTCACCGGGGAGCTGTTTTTT. Translation gives CASSSGQGRVTGELFF.

V gene TRBV28 combines with J gene TRBJ1-5; no definite D call. There are 14 residues in the CDR3. Germline V gene lookup returns CDR1 MDHEN and CDR2 SYDVKM. V lost 3 bases to trimming and J lost 3 bases, with 9 bases between them. CDR3 nucleotide sequence: TGTGCCAGCAGTTTTTCTAATCCCAATCAGCCCCAGCATTTT. It yields the protein CASSFSNPNQPQHF.

V gene TRBV12-3 or TRBV12-4 combines with J gene TRBJ2-4; 8 nucleotides line up with TRBD1. The CDR3 extends over 19 amino acids. Losses at the gene ends were 5 bases for V and 0 bases for J; bases not matched to a gene: 15. The chain's CDR3 is CASSDKTGVGLAAKNIQYF. Written as DNA, the CDR3 is TGTGCCAGCAGTGATAAGACAGGGGTAGGCTTGGCAGCCAAAAACATTCAGTACTTC.

The rearrangement joins TRBV28 to TRBJ2-7, with D tentatively TRBD2 (6 bases). The germline V and J ends were trimmed by 8 bases and 3 bases, with 14 bases remaining between them. CDR1 and CDR2 (germline): MDHEN, SYDVKM. This CDR3 is built from 13 residues. This CDR3 reads CASQNGGGYEQYF. CDR3 DNA sequence: TGTGCCAGCCAAAACGGGGGAGGCTACGAGCAGTACTTC.

The chain uses TRBV27 and TRBJ2-6, with D maybe TRBD1 (5 bases). There are 16 residues in the CDR3. Germline-derived CDR1 and CDR2 are MNHEY and SMNVEV (reference sequence). V was cut by 10 bases and J by 0 bases, with 16 bases left in between. The CDR3 DNA sequence: TGTGCCACCACGTCCAGGGTCACCTCTGGGGCCAACGTCCTGACTTTC. Translation: CATTSRVTSGANVLTF.

The sample holds many counts of this clonotype. The chain uses TRBV7-2 and TRBJ2-7; 8 bases align to TRBD2. V dropped 4 bases and J dropped 2; count of bases not matched to a gene: 7. Germline V gene lookup returns CDR1 SGHTA and CDR2 FQGNSA. The CDR3 contains 15 residues. The DNA of the CDR3 is TGTGCCAGCAGCTCCGAGCGGGGGCCTACCTACGAGCAGTACTTC. Translation: CASSSERGPTYEQYF.

This clonotype has only a few counts. The chain carries TRBV25-1 and TRBJ1-4, with 8 bases aligning to TRBD1. V lost 7 bases to trimming and J lost 12 bases; unmatched junction nucleotides: 10. There are 13 residues in the CDR3. The germline gives CDR1 MGHDK, CDR2 SYGVNS. The CDR3 region is CASTGDRTTELFF. The CDR3 DNA reads as TGTGCCAGCACAGGGGACAGGACAACCGAACTGTTTTTT.

In this sample, this clonotype turned up many times. This chain uses TRBV4-1 with TRBJ1-5, with D possibly being TRBD1 (5 bases). CDR3 length: 15 residues. Germline V lookup: CDR1 MGHRA, CDR2 YSYEKL. V lost 1 base, J lost 2 bases, and 9 bases lay in between. Here the CDR3 DNA reads TGCGCCAGCAGCCAAGTACGGGGCGGCAATCAGCCCCAGCATTTT. This sequence encodes CASSQVRGGNQPQHF.

The chain recombines TRBV28 with TRBJ2-3; D possibly matches TRBD1 or TRBD2 (5 bases each). Looked up from germline, CDR1 is MDHEN and CDR2 is SYDVKM. Deletions cut 8 bases from V and 2 bases from J, with 8 bases between. The CDR3 spans 12 residues. CDR3 sequence reads: CASGGTTDTQYF. CDR3 DNA sequence: TGTGCCAGCGGGGGAACCACAGATACGCAGTATTTT. Using reference TRBV28 and TRBJ2-3 for the parts outside the CDR3, the full variable domain is DVKVTQSSRYLVKRTGEKVFLECVQDMDHENMFWYRQDPGLGLRLIYFSYDVKMKEKGDIPEGYSVSREKKERFSLILESASTNQTSMYLCASGGTTDTQYFGPGTRLTVL.

This clonotype was observed once. This may stem from a read error, because a much larger clone lies one nucleotide away. The chain has TRBV12-3 or TRBV12-4 and TRBJ1-1, with a tentative D call TRBD1 (5 bases). This CDR3 is 15 amino acids long. CDR3 region: CASSSPGGGNTEDFF. DNA for the CDR3: TGTGCCAGCAGTTCCCCCGGGGGTGGGAACACTGAAGATTTCTTT.

The V and J genes are TRBV29-1 and TRBJ2-1; the D is unclear. Looked up from germline, CDR1 is SQVTM and CDR2 is ANQGSEA. Trimming cost V 5 bases and J 8 bases, with 13 bases left between them. This CDR3 comprises 12 residues. DNA of the CDR3: TGCAGCGTTCTGCCCCCCGGTGATGAGCAGTTCTTC. This translates into CSVLPPGDEQFF.

A remark on this clonotype: A junction end diverges from the germline sequence, so it may reflect a read error. The chain carries TRBV5-5 and TRBJ1-6; D may be TRBD1 (5 bases). The CDR3 has 16 amino acids. Looked up from germline, CDR1 is SGHKS and CDR2 is YYEKEE (reference sequence). DNA of the CDR3: TGTGCCAGCAGCTTGGTGCCCGGGGCCTATAATCCACCCCTCCACTTT. Translating gives CASSLVPGAYNPPLHF.

This clonotype was seen just once. This chain joins TRBV6-6 and TRBJ2-2; 10 nucleotides match TRBD2. Germline V CDR1 and CDR2: MNHNY, SVGAGI (reference sequence). After removal of 0 bases from V and 4 bases from J, the junction contained 5 bases not matched to a gene. The CDR3 covers 17 residues. This chain's CDR3 is CASSYSGAGGLTGELFF. The DNA of the CDR3 is TGTGCCAGCAGTTACTCGGGAGCGGGGGGGCTCACCGGGGAGCTGTTTTTT.

This clonotype was detected a few times. The chain employs TRBV7-8 and TRBJ1-5; D possibly corresponds to TRBD1 (6 bases). The germline V gene encodes CDR1 SGHVS and CDR2 FQNEAQ. The V and J ends lost 5 bases and 0 bases respectively, with 17 bases between them. The CDR3 covers 17 residues. Here the CDR3 reads CASSAGGGVISNQPQHF. The CDR3 DNA follows: TGTGCCAGCAGCGCGGGGGGCGGGGTGATTAGCAATCAGCCCCAGCATTTT.

DNA for the CDR3: TGTGCCAGCAGTTTATTTGGAGGGGGGGGTAGCAATCAGCCCCAGCATTTT. Translation: CASSLFGGGGSNQPQHF. This chain connects TRBV28 to TRBJ1-5; possibly TRBD1 for D (6 bases). Looked up from germline, CDR1 is MDHEN and CDR2 is SYDVKM. Trimming cost V 1 base and J 0 bases, with 13 bases left between them. The CDR3 contains 17 residues.

This clonotype was seen more than once but under ten times. The rearrangement links TRBV25-1 to TRBJ1-4; a weak D match, TRBD1 (5 bases). Germline CDR1 MGHDK, CDR2 SYGVNS. The V end was cut by 4 bases, the J end by 8 bases, with 11 bases between. There are 13 residues in the CDR3. The CDR3 DNA sequence: TGTGCCAGCAGTGTTGGGGCTGTGGAAAAACTGTTTTTT. It yields the protein CASSVGAVEKLFF.

Only a few counts were recorded for this clonotype. V gene TRBV7-6 combines with J gene TRBJ2-2, with a weak D call TRBD1 (5 bases). The germline V and J ends were trimmed by 2 bases and 7 bases, with 8 bases remaining between them. This CDR3 spans 13 amino acids. CDR1 and CDR2 from the germline V gene are SGHVS and FNYEAQ. In DNA form, the CDR3 reads TGTGCCAGCAGCTTAAATCAGGGCGGGGAGCTGTTTTTT. Translating it yields CASSLNQGGELFF.